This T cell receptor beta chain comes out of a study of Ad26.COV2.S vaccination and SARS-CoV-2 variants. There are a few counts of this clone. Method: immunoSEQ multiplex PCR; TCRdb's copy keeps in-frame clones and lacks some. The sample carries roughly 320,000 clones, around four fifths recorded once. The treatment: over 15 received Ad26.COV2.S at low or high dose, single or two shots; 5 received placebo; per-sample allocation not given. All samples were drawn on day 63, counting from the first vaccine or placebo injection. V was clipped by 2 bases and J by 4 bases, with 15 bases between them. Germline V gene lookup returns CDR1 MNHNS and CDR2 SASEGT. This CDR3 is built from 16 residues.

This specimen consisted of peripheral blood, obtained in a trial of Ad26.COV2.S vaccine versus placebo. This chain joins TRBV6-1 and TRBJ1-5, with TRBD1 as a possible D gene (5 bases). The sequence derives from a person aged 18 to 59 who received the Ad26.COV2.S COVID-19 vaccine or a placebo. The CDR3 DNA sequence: TGTGCCAGCAGTGAAAACGGAGCAGGGAGTAATCAGCCCCAGCATTTT. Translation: CASSENGAGSNQPQHF.